The 7 T cell receptor beta chains below all came from one sample that was sequenced in a study of blood T cell repertoires in COVID-19. TCRdb's table, derived via immunoSEQ multiplex PCR, lists solely in-frame clones and lacks some. The table lists under 250,000 clones, around 83% of them singletons. Source material: peripheral blood. These receptors were obtained from a woman in her late teens or twenties with acute or convalescent COVID-19.

The chain joins TRBV11-3 to TRBJ2-7; the match to TRBD1 covers 7 bases. J gave up 0 bases and V 5 bases, and 1 base lay outside the gene matches. This CDR3 has 13 residues. CDR1 and CDR2 from the germline V gene are SGHNT and YENEEA. The CDR3 bases are TGTGCCAGCAGCGGACAGGACTCCTACGAGCAGTACTTC. Translating gives CASSGQDSYEQYF.

J is TRBJ1-2 and V is TRBV3-1 (or the pseudogene TRBV3-2); no clear D gene. The CDR3 consists of 16 residues. Per germline, CDR1 LGHDT and CDR2 YNNKEL (reference sequence). Trimming pared 1 base from V and 5 bases from J, leaving 17 bases between. In DNA form, the CDR3 reads TGTGCCAGCAGCCAAGTACGAGAGGGCTTTTGGTATGGCTACACCTTC. Its protein is CASSQVREGFWYGYTF.

This chain connects TRBV9 to TRBJ2-7, with 7 bases matching TRBD2. Germline CDR1 reads SGDLS; CDR2 reads YYNGEE. V shed 0 bases, J shed 7 bases, and the junction held 10 bases outside the gene matches. CDR3 length equals 15 residues. CDR3 sequence (DNA): TGTGCCAGCAGCGTAGAAGGCGGGAGAGGAGGGGAGCAGTACTTC. Translation: CASSVEGGRGGEQYF.

This clone has just one count. The rearrangement links TRBV12-3 or TRBV12-4 to TRBJ1-5; D ambiguous. CDR3 length equals 13 residues. The ends were cut back, 5 bases at V and 0 bases at J, with 5 bases in the middle. The CDR3: CASSANSNQPQHF. In DNA, the CDR3 is TGTGCCAGCAGTGCTAATAGCAATCAGCCCCAGCATTTT.

The rearrangement joins TRBV7-6 to TRBJ2-7; 8 nucleotides match TRBD2. This CDR3 has 16 residues. Germline CDR1 SGHVS, CDR2 FNYEAQ. Trimming took 1 base from V and 7 from J; bases not matched to a gene: 12. CDR3 in amino acids: CASSLGGGAGVGEQYF. Written as DNA, the CDR3 is TGTGCCAGCAGCTTAGGCGGGGGAGCGGGAGTGGGTGAGCAGTACTTC.

This chain uses TRBV6-5 with TRBJ1-1, with D maybe TRBD1 (5 bases). Germline CDR1 and CDR2: MNHEY and SVGAGI. V was shortened by 0 bases and J by 4 bases, with 6 bases between the two germline ends. The CDR3 contains 13 residues. Here the CDR3 DNA reads TGTGCCAGCAGTTACTCGGGGGGCACTGAAGCTTTCTTT. Its protein product is CASSYSGGTEAFF.

The chain recombines TRBV2 with TRBJ2-5; 9 bases are shared with TRBD2. The CDR3 consists of 16 residues. CDR1 is SNHLY and CDR2 is FYNNEI in the germline V gene. Losses at the gene ends were 3 bases for V and 4 bases for J; bases not matched to a gene: 9. This CDR3 reads CASSEGTSWSPETQYF. CDR3 coding DNA: TGTGCCAGCAGTGAGGGGACTAGCTGGTCCCCAGAGACCCAGTACTTC.